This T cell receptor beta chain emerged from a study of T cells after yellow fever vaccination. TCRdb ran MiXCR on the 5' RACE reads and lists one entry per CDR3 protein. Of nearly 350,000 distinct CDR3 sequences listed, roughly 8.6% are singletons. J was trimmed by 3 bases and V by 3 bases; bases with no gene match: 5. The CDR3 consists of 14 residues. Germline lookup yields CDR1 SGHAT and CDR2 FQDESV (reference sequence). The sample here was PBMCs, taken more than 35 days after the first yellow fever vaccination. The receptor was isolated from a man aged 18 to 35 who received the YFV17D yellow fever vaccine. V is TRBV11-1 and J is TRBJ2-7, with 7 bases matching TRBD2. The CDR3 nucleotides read TGTGCCAGCAGCTTCCATTGGGGGGGCTACGAGCAGTACTTC. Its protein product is CASSFHWGGYEQYF.